This passage covers 6 T cell receptor beta chains from one sample sequenced in a study of radiotherapy plus CTLA-4 blockade in lung cancer. Generated by immunoSEQ multiplex PCR, the TCRdb table keeps only in-frame clones and is missing some. The data hold under 95,000 clones, with roughly 79% observed a single time. Sequencing was performed on peripheral blood, taken from a patient treated with radiotherapy plus ipilimumab. The receptors shown here come from a human donor with non-small cell lung cancer whose response to radiotherapy plus ipilimumab could not be evaluated. Some clones in this sample may be carry-over from other donors' samples.

The chain recombines TRBV18 with TRBJ2-4, with D maybe TRBD1 (5 bases). Trimming removed 8 bases from V and 0 bases from J, with 20 bases in between. Germline V gene lookup returns CDR1 KGHSH and CDR2 LQKENI. The length of the CDR3 is 17 residues. In DNA, the CDR3 is TGTGCCAGCCCGCTGGCAGAGCAGGGCCCAGCCAAAAACATTCAGTACTTC. Translated, it gives CASPLAEQGPAKNIQYF.

The chain links TRBV28 to TRBJ2-5; D perhaps matches TRBD2 (5 bases). This CDR3 comprises 14 residues. CDR1 MDHEN and CDR2 SYDVKM come from the germline V gene. Trimming left V 5 bases short and J 7 bases short, with 17 bases between. The CDR3 DNA sequence: TGTGCCAGCAGTCACTCCACTGGGAGTCGGACCCAGTACTTC. This sequence encodes CASSHSTGSRTQYF. Drawing the rest from reference TRBV28 and TRBJ2-5, the complete variable domain is DVKVTQSSRYLVKRTGEKVFLECVQDMDHENMFWYRQDPGLGLRLIYFSYDVKMKEKGDIPEGYSVSREKKERFSLILESASTNQTSMYLCASSHSTGSRTQYFGPGTRLLVL.

This chain connects TRBV7-2 to TRBJ2-5; 7 bases map to TRBD2. Germline V CDR1 and CDR2: SGHTA, FQGNSA. The CDR3 consists of 14 residues. Trimming cost V 0 bases and J 5 bases; bases outside gene matches: 3. The DNA of the CDR3 is TGTGCCAGCAGCTTAGCGTGGGGGGGGGAGACCCAGTACTTC. Translation: CASSLAWGGETQYF.

V gene TRBV7-8 combines with J gene TRBJ1-2; D gene uncertain. The CDR3 is 13 residues long. Per the germline V gene, CDR1 is SGHVS and CDR2 is FQNEAQ. V was cut by 2 bases and J by 8 bases, with 12 bases left in between. The CDR3 here is CASSLMVRGGYTF. CDR3 in DNA: TGTGCCAGCAGCTTAATGGTTCGGGGAGGCTACACCTTC. The entire variable domain, with the rest obtained from reference TRBV7-8 and TRBJ1-2, is as follows: GAGVSQSPRYKVAKRGQDVALRCDPISGHVSLFWYQQALGQGPEFLTYFQNEAQLDKSGLPSDRFFAERPEGSVSTLKIQRTQQEDSAVYLCASSLMVRGGYTFGSGTRLTVV.

The chain links TRBV6-5 to TRBJ2-3, with D possibly being TRBD1 (5 bases). Germline V gives CDR1 MNHEY, CDR2 SVGAGI. The CDR3 sequence is 16 residues long. V lost 0 bases to trimming and J lost 6 bases, with 16 bases between them. As DNA, the CDR3 is TGTGCCAGCAGTTACTCGAGGCAGGGCCAGAGCGATACGCAGTATTTT. Translating it yields CASSYSRQGQSDTQYF.

The V gene is TRBV5-8, the J gene TRBJ1-4, with 9 bases fitting TRBD1. V lost 0 bases, J lost 6 bases, and 3 bases stayed unmatched. Per the germline V gene, CDR1 is SGHTS and CDR2 is YDEGEE. The CDR3 sequence is 15 residues long. In DNA form, the CDR3 reads TGTGCCAGCAGCTTGGGGGACAGGGCGCATGAAAAACTGTTTTTT. Translated, it gives CASSLGDRAHEKLFF. The variable domain in full, with the rest retrieved from reference TRBV5-8 and TRBJ1-4, is EAGVTQSPTHLIKTRGQQATLRCSPISGHTSVYWYQQALGLGLQFLLWYDEGEERNRGNFPPRFSGRQFPNYSSELNVNALELEDSALYLCASSLGDRAHEKLFFGSGTQLSVL.